A selection of T cell receptor beta chains follows, all from one sample in a study of blood T cell repertoires in COVID-19. Using immunoSEQ multiplex PCR, the repertoire was profiled, and TCRdb retains in-frame clones only, with some absent. The sample contains tens of thousands of clones, roughly 89% of which appear only once. Sequencing was done on a sample of peripheral blood. The receptors derive from a man aged 50 to 59 with acute or convalescent COVID-19. CDR3s include the opening cysteine and the closing phenylalanine or tryptophan. The D gene is left open where the match is weak. Size values are once, few and many counts, or a class for expanded clones, and some rows have none.

>TRBV2|TRBJ2-1|TRBD2|-
CASSADGRAGNEQFF
TGTGCCAGCAGTGCGGACGGGAGAGCGGGGAATGAGCAGTTCTTC
>TRBV6-5|TRBJ2-7|TRBD2|-
CASARVGRGYEQYF
TGTGCCAGCGCCAGGGTCGGGAGGGGCTACGAGCAGTACTTC
>TRBV28|TRBJ2-2|TRBD1|-
CASSTSGTGEDTGELFF
TGTGCCAGCAGTACCTCCGGGACAGGGGAAGACACCGGGGAGCTGTTTTTT
>TRBV9|TRBJ2-1|TRBD2|-
CASSSRLADSYNEQFF
TGTGCCAGCAGCTCCCGGCTAGCGGACTCCTACAATGAGCAGTTCTTC
>TRBV19|TRBJ1-1|-|-
CASSIAQGGPGTEAFF
TGTGCCAGTAGTATAGCCCAGGGAGGCCCAGGGACTGAAGCTTTCTTT
>TRBV6-5|TRBJ1-6|TRBD1|few
CASSRTGDGSPLHF
TGTGCCAGCAGCAGGACAGGGGACGGTTCACCCCTCCACTTT
>TRBV5-1|TRBJ1-2|-|-
CASSYNSISNYGYTF
TGCGCCAGCAGCTATAACAGTATTTCTAACTATGGCTACACCTTC
>TRBV6-6|TRBJ2-1|-|-
CASSPTRTTTHHEQFF
TGTGCCAGCAGTCCGACCCGTACTACAACCCACCATGAGCAGTTCTTC
>TRBV5-1|TRBJ1-3|-|-
CASSRNLQGSGNTIYF
TGCGCCAGCAGCCGAAACCTACAGGGCTCTGGAAACACCATATATTTT
>TRBV27|TRBJ1-6|-|-
CASSLPGANSPLHF
TGTGCCAGCAGTTTACCAGGGGCGAATTCACCCCTCCACTTT
>TRBV4-1|TRBJ1-4|-|-
CASSQELNNEKLFF
TGCGCCAGCAGCCAAGAACTAAATAATGAAAAACTGTTTTTT
>TRBV6-5|TRBJ1-2|-|-
CASSYSIWESYGYTF
TGTGCCAGCAGTTACTCGATTTGGGAGTCCTATGGCTACACCTTC
>TRBV12-3/TRBV12-4|TRBJ2-7|-|-
CANTSSYEQYF
TGTGCCAACACTTCTAGCTACGAGCAGTACTTC
>TRBV11-3|TRBJ1-4|-|-
CASSLVAGEGEKLFF
TGTGCCAGCAGCTTAGTTGCAGGCGAAGGAGAAAAACTGTTTTTT
>TRBV29-1|TRBJ2-6|TRBD1|-
CSVGQGLISSGANVLTF
TGCAGCGTCGGACAGGGACTTATAAGCTCTGGGGCCAACGTCCTGACTTTC
>TRBV24-1|TRBJ2-1|-|-
CATSDPSFDEQFF
TGTGCCACCAGTGACCCCTCCTTTGATGAGCAGTTCTTC
>TRBV12-5|TRBJ2-7|-|-
CASGQDRQKDEQYF
TGTGCTAGTGGCCAAGACAGACAGAAGGACGAGCAGTACTTC
>TRBV5-4|TRBJ2-3|TRBD2|-
CASSVSGGSTDTQYF
TGTGCCAGCAGCGTTAGCGGGGGGAGCACAGATACGCAGTATTTT
>TRBV6-5|TRBJ1-1|TRBD1|-
CASRRQGVGWAFF
TGTGCCAGCAGAAGACAGGGAGTAGGTTGGGCTTTCTTT
>TRBV12-3/TRBV12-4|TRBJ2-1|-|-
CASSLKRGEQFF
TGTGCCAGCAGTTTAAAGAGAGGTGAGCAGTTCTTC
>TRBV27|TRBJ1-1|-|-
CASSLLETTEAFF
TGTGCCAGCAGTTTATTGGAGACCACTGAAGCTTTCTTT
>TRBV6-1|TRBJ2-1|TRBD2|-
CASSERTSGSFNEQFF
TGTGCCAGCAGTGAAAGGACTAGCGGGAGTTTTAATGAGCAGTTCTTC
>TRBV4-3|TRBJ2-2|-|-
CASSHLGSGNTGELFF
TGCGCCAGCAGCCATTTGGGGAGCGGTAACACCGGGGAGCTGTTTTTT
>TRBV5-4|TRBJ1-2|-|-
CASSLLRGVVNGYTF
TGTGCCAGCAGCTTGCTCAGGGGCGTCGTCAATGGCTACACCTTC
>TRBV23-1|TRBJ2-7|-|-
CASSQSGQGTYEQYF
TGCGCCAGCAGTCAGTCAGGGCAGGGGACGTACGAGCAGTACTTC
>TRBV18|TRBJ1-4|-|-
CASSMSGGTNEKLFF
TGTGCCAGCTCAATGAGCGGGGGCACGAACGAAAAACTGTTTTTT
>TRBV7-8|TRBJ1-1|-|-
CASSLGRGANEAFF
TGTGCCAGCAGCTTGGGCAGGGGCGCGAATGAAGCTTTCTTT
>TRBV6-5|TRBJ2-7|TRBD1|-
CASSRDSLHEQYF
TGTGCCAGCAGCCGGGACAGTCTACACGAGCAGTACTTC
>TRBV25-1|TRBJ2-5|TRBD1|once
CASRLQGAETQYF
TGTGCCAGCAGACTACAGGGGGCTGAGACCCAGTACTTC
>TRBV19|TRBJ2-7|-|-
CASSKGQIYEQYF
TGTGCCAGTAGTAAGGGACAAATCTACGAGCAGTACTTC
>TRBV7-6|TRBJ2-3|TRBD2|-
CASSPGTSGSFSFGADTQYF
TGTGCCAGCAGCCCTGGGACTAGCGGGAGTTTTTCCTTTGGGGCAGATACGCAGTATTTT
>TRBV5-1|TRBJ1-1|TRBD1|few
CASSSGQGHAAFF
TGCGCCAGCAGCTCGGGACAGGGGCATGCAGCTTTCTTT
>TRBV5-6|TRBJ2-5|TRBD2|once
CASSLVRVAGEETQYF
TGTGCCAGCAGCTTGGTCCGGGTAGCGGGAGAAGAGACCCAGTACTTC
>TRBV3-1/TRBV3-2|TRBJ1-2|-|-
CASSLTGERGNGYTF
TGTGCCAGCAGCCTGACCGGGGAAAGGGGGAATGGCTACACCTTC
>TRBV19|TRBJ2-3|TRBD2|-
CASSISSGGLTQYF
TGTGCCAGTAGTATCTCTAGCGGAGGGCTTACGCAGTATTTT
>TRBV6-5|TRBJ2-2|TRBD1|-
CASGQGAGGELFF
TGTGCCAGCGGCCAGGGGGCAGGCGGGGAGCTGTTTTTT
>TRBV19|TRBJ1-6|-|-
CASSYRVYSPLHF
TGTGCCAGTAGTTACAGGGTATATTCACCCCTCCACTTT
>TRBV4-1|TRBJ2-7|-|-
CASSHPERVSYRQYF
TGCGCCAGCAGCCACCCCGAGAGGGTTTCCTACAGGCAGTACTTC
>TRBV30|TRBJ2-3|TRBD2|few
CAWTSGRGADTQYF
TGTGCCTGGACTAGCGGGAGGGGGGCAGATACGCAGTATTTT
>TRBV6-5|TRBJ1-3|-|-
CASSPRGGNTIYF
TGTGCCAGCAGTCCAAGAGGGGGAAACACCATATATTTT
>TRBV7-9|TRBJ2-1|TRBD2|once
CASSSRLAGTGNEQFF
TGTGCCAGCAGCTCCCGACTAGCGGGAACCGGGAATGAGCAGTTCTTC
>TRBV7-9|TRBJ1-1|-|-
CASRSPADTEAFF
TGTGCCAGCCGTTCCCCGGCGGACACTGAAGCTTTCTTT
>TRBV7-9|TRBJ2-1|TRBD2|-
CASSLGLAGVDEQFF
TGTGCCAGCAGCTTAGGACTAGCGGGAGTCGATGAGCAGTTCTTC
>TRBV27|TRBJ1-1|TRBD1|-
CASSLKQGRTEAFF
TGTGCCAGCAGTTTAAAACAGGGGCGGACTGAAGCTTTCTTT
>TRBV5-1|TRBJ1-1|TRBD1|-
CASSPHQGAILNTEAFF
TGCGCCAGCAGCCCACATCAGGGGGCTATATTGAACACTGAAGCTTTCTTT
>TRBV5-8|TRBJ2-5|-|-
CASKSEGARGETQYF
TGTGCCAGCAAATCGGAGGGGGCGAGGGGAGAGACCCAGTACTTC
>TRBV5-4|TRBJ2-7|TRBD1|-
CASSPGQVGYEQYF
TGTGCCAGCAGCCCGGGACAGGTTGGCTACGAGCAGTACTTC
>TRBV21-1|TRBJ2-5|-|-
CAGSTSSYGQETQYF
TGTGCCGGCAGCACGTCCTCCTACGGGCAAGAGACCCAGTACTTC
>TRBV12-1|TRBJ2-5|-|-
CASSLPPGQGIIAYQETQYF
TGTGCCAGCAGCTTGCCGCCGGGACAGGGCATCATCGCGTACCAAGAGACCCAGTACTTC
>TRBV4-1|TRBJ2-7|TRBD1|-
CASSQSGQFYEQYF
TGCGCCAGCAGCCAATCGGGACAGTTTTACGAGCAGTACTTC
>TRBV5-1|TRBJ2-1|-|-
CASSLGGSSSYNEQFF
TGCGCCAGCAGCTTGGGAGGCTCGAGCTCCTACAATGAGCAGTTCTTC
>TRBV11-2|TRBJ2-7|TRBD2|-
CASSEILAGEGEQYF
TGTGCCAGCAGCGAAATACTAGCGGGAGAAGGGGAGCAGTACTTC
>TRBV7-8|TRBJ1-1|-|-
CASRLSGGISEAFF
TGTGCCAGCCGACTATCCGGGGGTATCTCTGAAGCTTTCTTT
>TRBV7-9|TRBJ2-7|TRBD1|-
CASSRPGQGSYEQYF
TGTGCCAGCAGCCGCCCGGGACAGGGGTCTTACGAGCAGTACTTC